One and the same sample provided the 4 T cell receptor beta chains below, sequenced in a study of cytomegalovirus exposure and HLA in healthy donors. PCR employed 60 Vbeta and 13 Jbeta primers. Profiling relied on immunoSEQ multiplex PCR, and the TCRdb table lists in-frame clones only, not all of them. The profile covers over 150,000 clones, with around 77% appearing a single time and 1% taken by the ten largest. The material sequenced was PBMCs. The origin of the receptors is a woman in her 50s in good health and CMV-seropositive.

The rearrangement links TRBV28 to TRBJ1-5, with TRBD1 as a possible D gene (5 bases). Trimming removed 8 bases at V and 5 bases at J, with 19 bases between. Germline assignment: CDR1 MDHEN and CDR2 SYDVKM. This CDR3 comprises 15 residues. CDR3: CASGLGTAGYQPQHF. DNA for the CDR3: TGTGCCAGCGGATTAGGGACCGCGGGGTATCAGCCCCAGCATTTT.

The CDR3 spells CAWSRQGWNEQFF. CDR3 sequence (DNA): TGTGCCTGGAGTAGGCAGGGCTGGAATGAGCAGTTCTTC. The chain is built from TRBV30 and TRBJ2-1; TRBD1 is a possible D gene (5 bases). The V end lost 2 bases, the J end lost 7 bases, and 12 bases lay between the germline ends. Germline CDR1 is GTSNPN and CDR2 is SVGIG (reference sequence). This CDR3 has 13 amino acids.

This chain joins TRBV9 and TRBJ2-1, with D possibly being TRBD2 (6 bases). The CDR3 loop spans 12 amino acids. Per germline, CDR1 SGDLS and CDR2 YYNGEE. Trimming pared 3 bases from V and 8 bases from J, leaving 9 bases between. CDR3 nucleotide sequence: TGTGCCAGCAGCGCCAGCGGGCATGAGCAGTTCTTC. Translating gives CASSASGHEQFF.

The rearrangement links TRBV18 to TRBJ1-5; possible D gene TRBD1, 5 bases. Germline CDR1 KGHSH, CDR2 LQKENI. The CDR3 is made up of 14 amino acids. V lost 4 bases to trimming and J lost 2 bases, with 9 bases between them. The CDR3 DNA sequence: TGTGCCAGCTCACAGGGGTTTGGCAATCAGCCCCAGCATTTT. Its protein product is CASSQGFGNQPQHF.